The 25 T cell receptor beta chains in this list originate from one sample, sequenced in a study of T cell repertoires in cytomegalovirus infection. The antigens for these receptors are not known. Via MiXCR, TCRdb re-called the reads, giving one row per CDR3 protein. The table has some 940,000 distinct CDR3 sequences, approximately 31% seen once. This material consisted of cultured CD8+ T cells from PBMCs, taken from culture after CMV antigen stimulation. These receptors all come from a human donor in good health (CMV status not recorded). Some clones in this sample may be carry-over from other donors' samples.

This chain uses TRBV4-1 with TRBJ2-5, with a possible D match to TRBD2 (6 bases). V was clipped by 0 bases and J by 6 bases, with 17 bases between them. The CDR3 runs 16 residues. Germline V gene data show CDR1 as MGHRA and CDR2 as YSYEKL. The CDR3, as DNA: TGCGCCAGCAGCCAAGATCCCGTGGGGGGTCAGAAGACCCAGTACTTC. It is translated as CASSQDPVGGQKTQYF.

This clonotype was counted a few times. This chain uses TRBV12-3 or TRBV12-4 with TRBJ2-2, with D tentatively TRBD1 (6 bases). The CDR3 totals 15 residues. Trimming took 6 bases from V and 0 from J, leaving 11 bases between them. This CDR3 reads CASRSDRSNTGELFF. For the CDR3, the DNA is TGTGCCAGCAGATCGGACAGATCGAACACCGGGGAGCTGTTTTTT.

This clonotype was counted between two and nine times. This sequence joins TRBV24-1 and TRBJ1-5; D is perhaps TRBD1 (6 bases). Germline CDR1 KGHDR, CDR2 SFDVKD. The V end lost 4 bases, the J end lost 4 bases, and 10 bases lay between the germline ends. The CDR3 sequence is 14 residues long. The CDR3 sequence: CATSERQDNQPQHF. DNA of the CDR3: TGTGCCACCAGTGAAAGACAGGATAATCAGCCCCAGCATTTT.

This clonotype was seen at least ten times. V gene TRBV7-9 combines with J gene TRBJ2-1; TRBD1 matches at 11 bases. V lost 1 base, J lost 6 bases, and 5 bases stayed unmatched. Germline CDR1 and CDR2: SEHNR and FQNEAQ (reference sequence). This CDR3 has 16 amino acids. The CDR3 reads CASSLGTGGAGNEQFF. CDR3 sequence (DNA): TGTGCCAGCAGCTTAGGGACAGGGGGCGCCGGCAATGAGCAGTTCTTC.

V usage is TRBV9 and J usage is TRBJ2-2; D might be TRBD1 (6 bases). The germline CDR1 and CDR2 sequences are SGDLS and YYNGEE. The CDR3 has 18 amino acids. V lost 0 bases and J lost 3, with 18 bases in between. CDR3 residues: CASSVAIRGGSDTGELFF. The CDR3 nucleotides are TGTGCCAGCAGCGTAGCCATACGAGGGGGTTCGGACACCGGGGAGCTGTTTTTT.

The V gene is TRBV10-3, the J gene TRBJ1-2; maybe TRBD1 (5 bases). The CDR3 length is 14 residues. Trimming pared 6 bases from V and 2 bases from J, leaving 13 bases between. Germline V lookup: CDR1 ENHRY, CDR2 SYGVKD. The CDR3 spells CAISNRDQNYGYTF. In DNA form, the CDR3 reads TGTGCCATCAGCAACCGGGACCAGAACTATGGCTACACCTTC.

The genes are TRBV12-5 and TRBJ2-3; no clear D. This CDR3 contains 16 residues. Germline-derived CDR1 and CDR2 are LGHNT and FRNRAP. V dropped 3 bases and J dropped 4 bases, with 17 bases sitting between them. The CDR3 is CASGFLAVSLADTQYF. CDR3 nucleotide sequence: TGTGCTAGTGGTTTCTTGGCAGTGTCCTTGGCAGATACGCAGTATTTT.

In DNA form, the CDR3 reads TGTGCCAGCGTCGAGGGCCCGGGCGGGGGGCTGGAGACCCAGTACTTC. This gives the protein CASVEGPGGGLETQYF. V and J are TRBV6-6 and TRBJ2-5; 8 bases are shared with TRBD2. Germline CDR1 is MNHNY and CDR2 is SVGAGI (reference sequence). Unmatched junction bases numbered 16, after V lost 8 bases and J lost 5 bases. This CDR3 has 16 residues.

The chain recombines TRBV7-6 with TRBJ1-1, with a weak D call TRBD1 (6 bases). The CDR3 spans 14 residues. Trimming shortened V by 0 bases and J by 3 bases, and 8 bases separated the two germline ends. CDR1 and CDR2 from the germline V gene are SGHVS and FNYEAQ. CDR3 in DNA: TGTGCCAGCAGCTTAGCACAGGGCCACACTGAAGCTTTCTTT. Its translation is CASSLAQGHTEAFF.

The chain uses TRBV12-5 and TRBJ1-2; possible D gene TRBD1, 6 bases. The CDR3 runs to 12 residues. V dropped 7 bases and J dropped 7 bases, with 13 bases sitting between them. In germline, CDR1 is LGHNT, CDR2 FRNRAP. The CDR3 coding sequence is TGTGCTAGTGCCAAGGGGGATGGTGGCTACACCTTC. This encodes CASAKGDGGYTF.

On this clonotype: A much larger clone lies a single base off, so this may be a read error. The chain recombines TRBV7-2 with TRBJ1-2; perhaps TRBD1 as D (5 bases). The CDR3 has 13 amino acids. Germline V gene data show CDR1 as SGHTA and CDR2 as FQGNSA. The DNA of the CDR3 is TGTGTCAGCAGCCAAACGGGGGACTATGGCTACACCTTC. Translating gives CVSSQTGDYGYTF.

The V gene is TRBV12-5, the J gene TRBJ1-4; the D gene is possibly TRBD1 (6 bases). V dropped 1 base and J dropped 2 bases, with 8 bases sitting between them. The CDR3 length is 15 residues. Germline values: CDR1 LGHNT, CDR2 FRNRAP. For the CDR3, the DNA is TGTGCTAGTGGTTTGGCAGGGGCCACTAATGAAAAACTGTTTTTT. Amino acids: CASGLAGATNEKLFF.

The chain recombines TRBV7-4 with TRBJ2-2; possibly TRBD1 or TRBD2 for D (5 bases each). The ends were cut back, 3 bases at V and 0 bases at J, with 8 bases in the middle. CDR3 length: 15 amino acids. Germline V gene sequence: CDR1 SGHVT, CDR2 SQSDAQ. CDR3: CASSLGDPNTGELFF. As DNA, the CDR3 is TGTGCCAGCAGCTTGGGGGACCCGAACACCGGGGAGCTGTTTTTT. The full variable domain, in which reference TRBV7-4 and TRBJ2-2 provide the parts outside the CDR3, is GAGVSQSPRYKVAKRGRDVALRCDSISGHVTLYWYRQTLGQGSEVLTYSQSDAQRDKSGRPSGRFSAERPERSVSTLKIQRTEQGDSAVYLCASSLGDPNTGELFFGEGSRLTVL.

This clonotype has just a few counts. V and J are TRBV12-3 or TRBV12-4 and TRBJ2-7, with a possible D match to TRBD2 (6 bases). CDR3 length: 14 residues. V gave up 1 base and J gave up 1 base, with 8 bases separating them. CDR3 nucleotide sequence: TGTGCCAGCAGTTTAGTGGCGGGGTCCTACGAGCAGTACTTC. Translated: CASSLVAGSYEQYF.

The rearrangement links TRBV7-9 to TRBJ1-2; no firm D call. V was shortened by 3 bases and J by 3 bases, with 14 bases between the two germline ends. The CDR3 spans 15 residues. CDR1 SEHNR and CDR2 FQNEAQ come from the germline V gene (reference sequence). The CDR3 here is CASSLGRVAHYGYTF. CDR3 nucleotide sequence: TGTGCCAGCAGCTTGGGTAGGGTCGCTCACTATGGCTACACCTTC.

The rearrangement joins TRBV4-3 to TRBJ1-2; perhaps TRBD1 as D (5 bases). This CDR3 is 13 amino acids long. Looked up from germline, CDR1 is LGHNA and CDR2 is YSLEER. V was cut by 3 bases and J by 9 bases, with 14 bases left in between. The CDR3 region has the DNA TGCGCCAGCAGCCATTTGGACAACCCCCGCTACACCTTC. Translated: CASSHLDNPRYTF.

This clonotype occurred once. V is TRBV12-3 or TRBV12-4 and J is TRBJ2-1, with a tentative D call TRBD2 (6 bases). V was clipped by 5 bases and J by 2 bases, with 13 bases between them. The CDR3 has 15 residues. This CDR3 is CASSPIAEPYNEQFF. The DNA for the CDR3 is TGTGCCAGCAGTCCCATAGCGGAGCCCTACAATGAGCAGTTCTTC.

The V call is TRBV19, the J call TRBJ2-1; 11 bases agree with TRBD2. The CDR3 loop spans 15 amino acids. Germline lookup yields CDR1 LNHDA and CDR2 SQIVND (reference sequence). V lost 2 bases, J lost 9 bases, and 6 bases stayed unmatched. The CDR3 nucleotides read TGTGCCAGTAGTATACAACTAGCGGGGGCTTCTGAGCAGTTCTTC. It specifies CASSIQLAGASEQFF.

This chain links TRBV7-2 with TRBJ2-7; 8 nucleotides match TRBD2. Germline V lookup: CDR1 SGHTA, CDR2 FQGNSA. The CDR3 consists of 15 residues. The V segment lost 5 bases and the J segment 2 bases; nucleotides outside the gene matches: 8. CDR3 loop: CASSPRSGGPYEQYF. The CDR3 DNA is TGTGCCAGCAGCCCGCGCAGCGGGGGCCCCTACGAGCAGTACTTC. The full variable domain, its missing parts supplied by reference TRBV7-2 and TRBJ2-7, is GAGVSQSPSNKVTEKGKDVELRCDPISGHTALYWYRQSLGQGLEFLIYFQGNSAPDKSGLPSDRFSAERTGGSVSTLTIQRTQQEDSAVYLCASSPRSGGPYEQYFGPGTRLTVT.

The rearrangement joins TRBV20-1 to TRBJ1-5; perhaps TRBD1 as D (5 bases). The CDR3 loop spans 16 amino acids. V shed 2 bases and J shed 0 bases, with 14 bases lying between them. Germline CDR1 is DFQATT and CDR2 is SNEGSKA (reference sequence). The CDR3 sequence is CSARPGRFNSNQPQHF. CDR3 coding DNA: TGCAGTGCTAGACCGGGACGTTTTAATAGCAATCAGCCCCAGCATTTT.

In its sample, this clonotype was seen a few times. The chain carries TRBV6-1 and TRBJ1-1, with unresolved D. The germline V gene has CDR1 MNHNS and CDR2 SASEGT. Deletions cut 8 bases from V and 1 base from J, with 14 bases between. This CDR3 comprises 14 residues. The DNA of the CDR3 is TGTGCCAGCGGATTAACCGGTCCGAACACTGAAGCTTTCTTT. Translating it yields CASGLTGPNTEAFF.

CDR3: CASSQDREYNEQFF. The DNA of the CDR3 is TGCGCCAGCAGCCAAGATAGGGAGTACAATGAGCAGTTCTTC. This chain joins TRBV4-1 and TRBJ2-1, with a tentative D call TRBD2 (5 bases). The V end lost 0 bases, the J end lost 4 bases, and 7 bases lay between the germline ends. The germline gives CDR1 MGHRA, CDR2 YSYEKL. The CDR3 runs to 14 residues.

V and J are TRBV4-3 and TRBJ1-2, with 8 positions matching TRBD1. CDR3 length: 14 amino acids. V was pared by 5 bases and J by 8 bases, with 10 bases of the junction left unmatched. CDR1 LGHNA and CDR2 YSLEER come from the germline V gene. The DNA for the CDR3 is TGCGCCAGCAGCACCCGGGACAGGTTGGGAGGCTACACCTTC. Amino acids: CASSTRDRLGGYTF.

In this sample, this clonotype turned up many times. The V call is TRBV7-6, the J call TRBJ2-5; 7 bases line up with TRBD1. This CDR3 comprises 16 residues. Germline values: CDR1 SGHVS, CDR2 FNYEAQ. V gave up 4 bases and J gave up 0 bases; unmatched junction bases: 8. Written as DNA, the CDR3 is TGTGCCAGCAGCTCCCGACAGGGCGAGTACCAAGAGACCCAGTACTTC. It is translated as CASSSRQGEYQETQYF.

This clonotype was recorded at least ten times. This sequence joins TRBV7-6 and TRBJ1-1; D gene ambiguous. CDR1 is SGHVS and CDR2 is FNYEAQ in the germline V gene. The CDR3 consists of 15 residues. The ends were cut back, 0 bases at V and 11 bases at J, with 19 bases in the middle. CDR3 coding DNA: TGTGCCAGCAGCTTAGCGCAGGAGGACCTAAACCGGGCTTTCTTT. This gives the protein CASSLAQEDLNRAFF.